The rows below give T cell receptor beta chains drawn from one sample of a study of cytomegalovirus exposure and HLA in healthy donors. Only in-frame clones appear in the TCRdb table, and some are missing; sequencing was by immunoSEQ multiplex PCR. The sample consists of hundreds of thousands of clones, more than 85% of them appearing once. Material: PBMCs. These receptors originate from a woman under 30 in good health and CMV-seronegative. CDR3s include the opening cysteine and the closing phenylalanine or tryptophan.

CDR3 protein	V gene	J gene
CASSLTYLEEETQYF	TRBV7-9	TRBJ2-5
CTSIQRDRLETQYF	TRBV1	TRBJ2-5
CASSRRGPYEQYF	TRBV6-5	TRBJ2-7
CASSVRAGESTDTQYF	TRBV9	TRBJ2-3
CASSEFRTSSMNEQFF	TRBV25-1	TRBJ2-1
CASSLGTGIYNEQFF	TRBV5-1	TRBJ2-1
CASSQPGQGATEAFF	TRBV18	TRBJ1-1
CASSPLNKGLSYNEQFF	TRBV19	TRBJ2-1
CASSSPGLAGVYEQFF	TRBV6-6	TRBJ2-1
CASSRRFATNEKLFF	TRBV27	TRBJ1-4
CASSPGLGGDYNEQFF	TRBV19	TRBJ2-1
CASSLVQGSTDTQYF	TRBV5-1	TRBJ2-3
CASSLLSLGGSDGYTF	TRBV7-9	TRBJ1-2
CASSPGLAFTYEQYF	TRBV2	TRBJ2-7
CASSVPLAGVSSDTQYF	TRBV5-1	TRBJ2-3
CASSVAQSLAGANVLTF	TRBV9	TRBJ2-6
CASRKGTDTGELFF	TRBV6-5	TRBJ2-2
CASGGLINTEAFF	TRBV6-5	TRBJ1-1
CASKRGTGELFF	TRBV6-5	TRBJ2-2
CASSLRHSYNEQFF	TRBV5-1	TRBJ2-1
CASSESISGTTEQFF	TRBV10-1	TRBJ2-1
CASGLAGEETQYF	TRBV5-1	TRBJ2-5
CASSLDRAGYTF	TRBV25-1	TRBJ1-2
CASSATRSSYNEQFF	TRBV7-9	TRBJ2-1
CASSYSDTYEQYF	TRBV6-5	TRBJ2-7
CASTPTGGGGEQYF	TRBV28	TRBJ2-7
CASSFKPYLAGDSGANVLTF	TRBV7-3	TRBJ2-6
CASSSRGGRKGSGNTIYF	TRBV7-6	TRBJ1-3
CASSPRPSGGDEQYF	TRBV9	TRBJ2-7
CASSFVTGGFLGNQPQHF	TRBV12-1	TRBJ1-5
CASSLAGSSFF	TRBV5-5	TRBJ2-1
CASTHEGYSANEQFF	TRBV5-1	TRBJ2-1
CASTPAGVSGANVLTF	TRBV5-8	TRBJ2-6
CASREGAGGLYEQFF	TRBV6-4	TRBJ2-1
CASSTVAGGNNEQFF	TRBV5-1	TRBJ2-1
CASSQTTREKLPNTEAFF	TRBV4-1	TRBJ1-1
CASSVPLGAGRYNEQFF	TRBV2	TRBJ2-1
CASSPRLISSGGYSYEQYF	TRBV18	TRBJ2-7
CASSLNSRHTLPGYTF	TRBV7-8	TRBJ1-2
CASSLGFADNEQFF	TRBV7-8	TRBJ2-1
CASSLDGGSNQPQHF	TRBV7-2	TRBJ1-5
CASSSGTRSTDTQYF	TRBV2	TRBJ2-3
CASSLIEGAEQYF	TRBV19	TRBJ2-7
CASTVAGANTGELFF	TRBV19	TRBJ2-2
CASSLDWGRRSSGNTIYF	TRBV5-1	TRBJ1-3
CASKDRGGEQYF	TRBV2	TRBJ2-7
CASSQDRQGYEQYF	TRBV4-3	TRBJ2-7
CASSQETGPRPSYEQYF	TRBV4-1	TRBJ2-7
CASSPRAGGSRTEAFF	TRBV18	TRBJ1-1
CASSNRSSGAQYF	TRBV6-6	TRBJ2-5
CASSLWTGTYEQYF	TRBV5-6	TRBJ2-7
CASSFMWEEFYNEQFF	TRBV5-1	TRBJ2-1